A single sample gave rise to the 28 T cell receptor beta chains below, sequenced in a study of blood T cell repertoires in COVID-19. Clones were sequenced by immunoSEQ multiplex PCR, and TCRdb holds only the in-frame ones, with some missing. The sample comprises roughly 150,000 clones, around 80% of which are singletons, and under 20% rests with the top ten. Sequenced input: PBMCs or T cells enriched from blood (not recorded which). All receptors come from a woman in her 70s in a cohort exposed to, infected with or recovered from COVID-19 (not recorded which).

V gene TRBV15 combines with J gene TRBJ2-3; TRBD1 agrees at 7 bases. Germline V gives CDR1 LNHNV, CDR2 YYDKDF (reference sequence). The CDR3 contains 13 residues. Losses at the gene ends were 0 bases for V and 9 bases for J; bases not matched to a gene: 3. CDR3 DNA: TGTGCCACCAGCAGAGATCAGGGGGACACGCAGTATTTT. This gives the protein CATSRDQGDTQYF. The whole variable domain, filled in from reference TRBV15 and TRBJ2-3, reads DAMVIQNPRYQVTQFGKPVTLSCSQTLNHNVMYWYQQKSSQAPKLLFHYYDKDFNNEADTPDNFQSRRPNTSFCFLDIRSPGLGDTAMYLCATSRDQGDTQYFGPGTRLTVL.

Here the CDR3 reads CASSSHSGSPLHF. Here the CDR3 DNA reads TGTGCCAGCAGTTCCCACTCGGGTTCACCCCTCCACTTT. The chain employs TRBV28 and TRBJ1-6; D is uncertain. The V gene lost 4 bases and the J gene lost 9 bases, with 10 bases spanning the gap. Germline lookup yields CDR1 MDHEN and CDR2 SYDVKM. The CDR3 covers 13 residues.

This clone was counted a few times. The rearrangement joins TRBV12-3 or TRBV12-4 to TRBJ1-5; the D is unclear. V lost 3 bases and J lost 6, with 6 bases in between. The CDR3 consists of 12 residues. In DNA form, the CDR3 reads TGTGCCAGCAGTTTTGGCGGTCAGCCCCAGCATTTT. This encodes CASSFGGQPQHF.

This clone was seen just once. The chain has TRBV9 and TRBJ2-1, with 10 bases aligning to TRBD2. Germline CDR1 and CDR2: SGDLS and YYNGEE. V shed 0 bases and J 9 bases; nucleotides not matched to a gene: 6. The CDR3 runs to 15 residues. Written as DNA, the CDR3 is TGTGCCAGCAGCGTAGCTAGCGGGAGCCCCCGTGAGCAGTTCTTC. It specifies CASSVASGSPREQFF. Together with reference TRBV9 and TRBJ2-1, the CDR3 gives the full variable domain: DSGVTQTPKHLITATGQRVTLRCSPRSGDLSVYWYQQSLDQGLQFLIQYYNGEERAKGNILERFSAQQFPDLHSELNLSSLELGDSALYFCASSVASGSPREQFFGPGTRLTVL.

The chain couples TRBV9 to TRBJ1-3, with a tentative D call TRBD1 (5 bases). CDR1 SGDLS and CDR2 YYNGEE come from the germline V gene. The ends were cut back, 0 bases at V and 4 bases at J, with 17 bases in the middle. The CDR3 length is 17 residues. The CDR3 nucleotides are TGTGCCAGCAGCGTAGGGAACCCAGGGAACTCCGGAAACACCATATATTTT. As protein: CASSVGNPGNSGNTIYF.

This clone was observed once. The chain is built from TRBV7-3 and TRBJ2-1, with TRBD2 matching 8 bases. Germline CDR1 SGHTA, CDR2 FQGTGA. CDR3 length equals 14 residues. V gave up 2 bases and J gave up 5 bases; unmatched junction bases: 2. The CDR3 DNA reads TGTGCCAGCAGCTTAGTGCGGGAGGACAATGAGCAGTTCTTC. Translation: CASSLVREDNEQFF.

The rearrangement links TRBV7-8 to TRBJ1-3; D remains ambiguous. The CDR3 loop spans 15 amino acids. Germline CDR1 and CDR2: SGHVS and FQNEAQ. Trimming took 5 bases from V and 0 from J, leaving 11 bases between them. The CDR3 reads CASSLRSVSGNTIYF. CDR3 DNA: TGTGCCAGCAGCCTACGGTCCGTCTCTGGAAACACCATATATTTT. Combining the CDR3 with reference TRBV7-8 and TRBJ1-3 gives the whole variable domain GAGVSQSPRYKVAKRGQDVALRCDPISGHVSLFWYQQALGQGPEFLTYFQNEAQLDKSGLPSDRFFAERPEGSVSTLKIQRTQQEDSAVYLCASSLRSVSGNTIYFGEGSWLTVV.

The rearrangement links TRBV6-5 to TRBJ2-1; D is ambiguous. CDR1 is MNHEY, CDR2 SVGAGI, per germline. The CDR3 has 14 amino acids. Trimming cost V 2 bases and J 5 bases, with 10 bases left between them. This CDR3 reads CASSYNRQNNEQFF. CDR3 nucleotides: TGTGCCAGCAGTTACAATAGACAAAACAATGAGCAGTTCTTC.

The rearrangement joins TRBV27 to TRBJ2-1; TRBD2 agrees at 7 bases. Trimming removed 6 bases from V and 10 bases from J; junction bases left unmatched: 21. CDR1 is MNHEY, CDR2 SMNVEV, per germline (reference sequence). The CDR3 is 17 amino acids. The CDR3 region is CASSRDRRLADSGEQFF. The CDR3 coding sequence is TGTGCCAGCAGCCGTGACCGCCGCCTAGCGGACTCGGGGGAGCAGTTCTTC.

The chain recombines TRBV30 with TRBJ1-2, with D hard to call. The ends were cut back, 8 bases at V and 7 bases at J, with 11 bases in the middle. The CDR3 covers 10 residues. Germline assignment: CDR1 GTSNPN and CDR2 SVGIG (reference sequence). The CDR3 spells CAQKRSGYTF. The CDR3 DNA reads as TGTGCCCAAAAGAGGAGTGGCTACACCTTC.

The CDR3 reads CASSLEAASPGNEQYF. The DNA of the CDR3 is TGTGCCAGCAGCTTAGAAGCCGCCTCCCCGGGAAACGAGCAGTACTTC. This chain links TRBV7-9 with TRBJ2-7; possible D gene TRBD2, 5 bases. CDR1 is SEHNR, CDR2 FQNEAQ, per germline (reference sequence). The ends were cut back, 1 base at V and 5 bases at J, with 18 bases in the middle. The CDR3 totals 16 residues.

This chain uses TRBV19 with TRBJ2-7; D is possibly TRBD1 (5 bases). This CDR3 spans 15 amino acids. V was shortened by 3 bases and J by 3 bases, with 15 bases between the two germline ends. CDR1 is LNHDA, CDR2 SQIVND, per germline (reference sequence). Here the CDR3 reads CASSIDRSYSYEQYF. The CDR3 DNA reads TGTGCCAGTAGTATTGACAGATCCTACAGCTACGAGCAGTACTTC.

V is TRBV9 and J is TRBJ2-1, with a possible D match to TRBD2 (5 bases). Germline V gives CDR1 SGDLS, CDR2 YYNGEE. V lost 1 base to trimming and J lost 1 base, with 12 bases between them. The CDR3 consists of 16 residues. Here the CDR3 DNA reads TGTGCCAGCAGCGTAAGGGCGGGTAGGTCCTACAATGAGCAGTTCTTC. Amino acids: CASSVRAGRSYNEQFF.

The chain is built from TRBV20-1 and TRBJ2-2; D gene ambiguous. Trimming removed 3 bases at V and 0 bases at J, with 5 bases between. The CDR3 is 13 residues long. Germline loops: CDR1 DFQATT, CDR2 SNEGSKA (reference sequence). The CDR3 nucleotides read TGCAGTGCTAGTCGGGCGAACACCGGGGAGCTGTTTTTT. It translates to CSASRANTGELFF.

This sequence joins TRBV18 and TRBJ2-7; 8 bases agree with TRBD2. CDR3 size: 15 residues. V was clipped by 6 bases and J by 6 bases; unmatched bases: 13. The germline V gene encodes CDR1 KGHSH and CDR2 LQKENI. The CDR3 protein is CASSPDSGAWGEQYF. CDR3 nucleotides: TGTGCCAGCTCGCCGGATAGCGGGGCCTGGGGCGAGCAGTACTTC.

This clone was seen a single time. The chain uses TRBV28 and TRBJ2-7; TRBD1 matches at 10 bases. The CDR3 has 15 amino acids. In germline, CDR1 is MDHEN, CDR2 SYDVKM. V shed 3 bases and J 5 bases; nucleotides not matched to a gene: 7. The CDR3 reads CASSLKGTGDDEQYF. As DNA, the CDR3 is TGTGCCAGCAGTTTGAAGGGGACAGGGGATGACGAGCAGTACTTC.

The CDR3: CASSLRAGRERPDTQYF. As DNA, the CDR3 is TGTGCCAGCAGCTTAAGGGCGGGGCGGGAGCGGCCAGATACGCAGTATTTT. The chain is built from TRBV7-3 and TRBJ2-3, with 7 bases aligning to TRBD2. The germline gives CDR1 SGHTA, CDR2 FQGTGA. The CDR3 extends over 17 amino acids. Germline trimming cut 1 base from V and 4 bases from J; bases unmatched to any gene: 11.

The chain combines TRBV6-1 with TRBJ1-5; D is unclear. The CDR3 contains 14 residues. CDR1 is MNHNS and CDR2 is SASEGT in the germline V gene. The V and J ends lost 1 base and 5 bases respectively, with 9 bases between them. CDR3 DNA: TGTGCCAGCAGTGAAGTCCCGGGTTATCAGCCCCAGCATTTT. Its translation is CASSEVPGYQPQHF.

The chain links TRBV12-5 to TRBJ1-5; 9 positions match TRBD1. CDR3 length: 14 residues. The V segment lost 6 bases and the J segment 7 bases; nucleotides outside the gene matches: 7. CDR1 and CDR2 from the germline V gene are LGHNT and FRNRAP. This CDR3 is CASGGTGLGQPQHF. CDR3 sequence (DNA): TGTGCTAGTGGCGGGACAGGGTTAGGGCAGCCCCAGCATTTT. Supplemented by reference TRBV12-5 and TRBJ1-5, the full variable domain reads DARVTQTPRHKVTEMGQEVTMRCQPILGHNTVFWYRQTMMQGLELLAYFRNRAPLDDSGMPKDRFSAEMPDATLATLKIQPSEPRDSAVYFCASGGTGLGQPQHFGDGTRLSIL.

The CDR3 sequence is CASSLRPAGIDTQYF. The CDR3 DNA reads as TGTGCCAGCAGCTTGAGGCCAGCCGGGATAGATACGCAGTATTTT. J is TRBJ2-3 and V is TRBV7-3; the D gene is possibly TRBD2 (5 bases). CDR1 and CDR2 from the germline V gene are SGHTA and FQGTGA. This CDR3 comprises 15 residues. The ends were cut back, 3 bases at V and 5 bases at J, with 15 bases in the middle.

The chain links TRBV11-3 to TRBJ1-1; 10 positions agree with TRBD1. V lost 5 bases and J lost 10; bases outside the gene matches: 13. This CDR3 is built from 15 residues. In germline, CDR1 is SGHNT, CDR2 YENEEA. CDR3 in amino acids: CASSPRDRGLRGAFF. In nucleotides, the CDR3 is TGTGCCAGCAGCCCCCGGGACAGGGGACTCAGGGGAGCTTTCTTT.

The chain is built from TRBV11-1 and TRBJ2-1; 15 bases map to TRBD2. From germline, CDR1 is SGHAT and CDR2 FQDESV (reference sequence). The trim removed 3 bases at V and 5 bases at J, leaving 2 bases unmatched. There are 16 residues in the CDR3. CDR3 protein: CASSFGLAGGNNEQFF. In nucleotides, the CDR3 is TGTGCCAGCAGCTTTGGACTAGCGGGAGGGAACAATGAGCAGTTCTTC.

The V and J genes are TRBV3-1 (or the pseudogene TRBV3-2) and TRBJ1-2, with TRBD1 as a possible D gene (6 bases). V was shortened by 2 bases and J by 5 bases, with 6 bases between the two germline ends. CDR3 length: 12 amino acids. Looked up from germline, CDR1 is LGHDT and CDR2 is YNNKEL (reference sequence). CDR3 residues: CASSQQGYGYTF. As DNA, the CDR3 is TGTGCCAGCAGCCAACAGGGGTATGGCTACACCTTC.

The CDR3 here is CASSQAGGAFF. In nucleotides, the CDR3 is TGTGCCAGCAGCCAGGCAGGGGGAGCTTTCTTT. The J gene is TRBJ1-1, the V gene TRBV7-2; 7 bases line up with TRBD1. Germline CDR1 is SGHTA and CDR2 is FQGNSA. The CDR3 sequence is 11 residues long. V was clipped by 5 bases and J by 10 bases; unmatched bases: 4. Together with reference TRBV7-2 and TRBJ1-1, the CDR3 gives the full variable domain: GAGVSQSPSNKVTEKGKDVELRCDPISGHTALYWYRQSLGQGLEFLIYFQGNSAPDKSGLPSDRFSAERTGGSVSTLTIQRTQQEDSAVYLCASSQAGGAFFGQGTRLTVV.

This chain links TRBV18 with TRBJ2-7; 10 bases line up with TRBD1. V was clipped by 2 bases and J by 4 bases; unmatched bases: 5. The germline gives CDR1 KGHSH, CDR2 LQKENI. The CDR3 covers 15 residues. CDR3 in amino acids: CASSPWDRGAYEQYF. DNA for the CDR3: TGTGCCAGCTCACCATGGGACAGGGGAGCTTACGAGCAGTACTTC.

The chain is built from TRBV20-1 and TRBJ1-1; tentative D call: TRBD1 (6 bases). Germline assignment: CDR1 DFQATT and CDR2 SNEGSKA (reference sequence). The CDR3 extends over 11 amino acids. The CDR3 reads CSATGNTEAFF. In DNA, the CDR3 is TGCAGCGCGACAGGGAACACTGAAGCTTTCTTT.

The J gene is TRBJ2-3, the V gene TRBV24-1; 11 bases align to TRBD1. CDR3 length: 14 residues. CDR1 and CDR2 from the germline V gene are KGHDR and SFDVKD. The J segment lost 1 base and the V segment lost 9 bases, leaving 2 bases of the junction unmatched. CDR3 coding DNA: TGTGCCACCGGACAGGGGGCAGGCACAGATACGCAGTATTTT. Translated: CATGQGAGTDTQYF.

DNA for the CDR3: TGTGCCAGCAGTCAACAGAATTCACCCCTCCACTTT. This translates into CASSQQNSPLHF. The chain recombines TRBV12-3 or TRBV12-4 with TRBJ1-6; D not certain. V was clipped by 5 bases and J by 7 bases, with 6 bases between them. This CDR3 has 12 amino acids.